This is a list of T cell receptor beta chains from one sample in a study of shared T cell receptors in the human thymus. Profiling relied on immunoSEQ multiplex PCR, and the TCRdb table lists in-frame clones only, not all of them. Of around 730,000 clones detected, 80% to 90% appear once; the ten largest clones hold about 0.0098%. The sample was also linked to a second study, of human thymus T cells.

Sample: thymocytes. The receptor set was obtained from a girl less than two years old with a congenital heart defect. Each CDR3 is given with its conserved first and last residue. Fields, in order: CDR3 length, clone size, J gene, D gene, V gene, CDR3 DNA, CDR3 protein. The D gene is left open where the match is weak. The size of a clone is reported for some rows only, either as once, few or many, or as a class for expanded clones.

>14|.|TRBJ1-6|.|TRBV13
TGTGCCAGCAGCTTACCAGGGTATAATTCACCCCTCCACTTT
CASSLPGYNSPLHF
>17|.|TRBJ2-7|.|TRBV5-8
TGTGCCAGCAGCTTGGACACGGGTCGCCAGTATTCCTACGAGCAGTACTTC
CASSLDTGRQYSYEQYF
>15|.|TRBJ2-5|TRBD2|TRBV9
TGTGCCAGCAGCGTCGCCGGGACTAGCGGAGAGACCCAGTACTTC
CASSVAGTSGETQYF
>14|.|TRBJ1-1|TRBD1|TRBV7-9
TGTGCCAGCAGCCGGAACAGGGGGGACACTGAAGCTTTCTTT
CASSRNRGDTEAFF
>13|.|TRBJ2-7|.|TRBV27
TGTGCCAGCAGTTTCCGACACTCCTACGAGCAGTACTTC
CASSFRHSYEQYF
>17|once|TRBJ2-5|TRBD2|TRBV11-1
TGTGCCAGCAGCCCTCGACTAGCCTTCGTGTCCCAGGGGACCCAGTACTTC
CASSPRLAFVSQGTQYF
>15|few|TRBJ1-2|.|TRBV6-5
TGTGCCAGCAGTTACTCGGGACATCCTAACTATGGCTACACCTTC
CASSYSGHPNYGYTF
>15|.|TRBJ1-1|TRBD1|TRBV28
TGTGCCAGCAGTCCGCCCGACAGGGGGCCTGGTGAAGCTTTCTTT
CASSPPDRGPGEAFF
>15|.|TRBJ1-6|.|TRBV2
TGTGCCAGCAGTGACAACCGGGACACCAATTCACCCCTCCACTTT
CASSDNRDTNSPLHF
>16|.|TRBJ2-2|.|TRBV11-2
TGTGCCAGCAGCTTAATCTTGGTCGGGAAATACGGGGAGCTGTTTTTT
CASSLILVGKYGELFF
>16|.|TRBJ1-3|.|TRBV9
TGTGCCAGCAGCGCCGTCGGACAGCTTGGCACAAACACCATATATTTT
CASSAVGQLGTNTIYF
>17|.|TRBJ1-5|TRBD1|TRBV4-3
TGCGCCAGCAGCCAAGATTTGACAGGGAAGGGCAATCAGCCCCAGCATTTT
CASSQDLTGKGNQPQHF
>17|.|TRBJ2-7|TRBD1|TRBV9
TGTGCCAGCAGCCCCCCCCGAAAGGGACAGCATTCCTACGAGCAGTACTTC
CASSPPRKGQHSYEQYF
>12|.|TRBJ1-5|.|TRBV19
TGTGCCACAAGACAGGGCAATCAGCCCCAGCATTTT
CATRQGNQPQHF
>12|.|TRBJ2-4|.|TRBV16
TGTGCCAGCAGCCAAGACACGACGGTCGTGTACTTC
CASSQDTTVVYF
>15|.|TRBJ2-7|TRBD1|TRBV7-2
TGTGCCAGCAGCTTAGCGGGACAGGGGCCCTACGAGCAGTACTTC
CASSLAGQGPYEQYF
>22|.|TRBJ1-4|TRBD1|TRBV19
TGTGCCAGTAGTACCCGACAGGGGAAAGCTCCTAGGCGGGCTGCAACTAATGAAAAACTGTTTTTT
CASSTRQGKAPRRAATNEKLFF
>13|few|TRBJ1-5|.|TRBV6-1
TGTGCCAGCAGCGCGGCGTCCCCGGGGCCCCAGCATTTT
CASSAASPGPQHF
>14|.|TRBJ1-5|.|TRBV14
TGTGCCAGCAGCCGGGCGGGTGTCCGGCAGCCCCAGCATTTT
CASSRAGVRQPQHF
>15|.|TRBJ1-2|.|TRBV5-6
TGTGCCAGCAGCTTGATAACCGGGAGGGACTATGGCTACACCTTC
CASSLITGRDYGYTF
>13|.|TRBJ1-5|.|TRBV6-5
TGTGCCAGCAGGGGGAGTAGGAGTCAGCCCCAGCATTTT
CASRGSRSQPQHF
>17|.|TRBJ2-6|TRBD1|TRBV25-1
TGTGCCAGCAGTGGTAGACAGGGGGCGCCTGGGGCCAACGTCCTGACTTTC
CASSGRQGAPGANVLTF
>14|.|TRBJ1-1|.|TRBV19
TGTGCCAGTAGTACTATACAGGATAACACTGAAGCTTTCTTT
CASSTIQDNTEAFF
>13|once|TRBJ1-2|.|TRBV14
TGTGCCAGCAGCCAGTATTCGGGGAGAGGCTACACCTTC
CASSQYSGRGYTF
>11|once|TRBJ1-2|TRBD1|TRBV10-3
TGTGCCATCAACAGGGGGTATGGCTACACCTTC
CAINRGYGYTF
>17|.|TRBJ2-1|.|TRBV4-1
TGCGCCAGCAGCCATGACTCGGGGGTCCTGGGATACAATGAGCAGTTCTTC
CASSHDSGVLGYNEQFF
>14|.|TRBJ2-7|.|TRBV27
TGTGCCAGCAGGGCGGACAGCAGCTCCTACGAGCAGTACTTC
CASRADSSSYEQYF
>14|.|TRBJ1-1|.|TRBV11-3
TGTGCCAGCAGCCTCCTTACAAGGAACACTGAAGCTTTCTTT
CASSLLTRNTEAFF
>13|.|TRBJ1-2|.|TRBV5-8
TGTGCCAGCAGCTTGATCGGTGCAGGTGGCTACACCTTC
CASSLIGAGGYTF
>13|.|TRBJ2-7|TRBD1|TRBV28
TGTGCCAGCAGATCCGGGACAGGATACGAGCAGTACTTC
CASRSGTGYEQYF
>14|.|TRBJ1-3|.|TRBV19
TGTGCCACGGGATCGGGAGATGAAGGAAACACCATATATTTT
CATGSGDEGNTIYF
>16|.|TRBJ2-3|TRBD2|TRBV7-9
TGTGCCAGCAGCTACCTAGCGGGGGCTCGCACAGATACGCAGTATTTT
CASSYLAGARTDTQYF
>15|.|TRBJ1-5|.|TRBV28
TGTGCCAGCACCCTTACAGGTTTGGGCAATCAGCCCCAGCATTTT
CASTLTGLGNQPQHF
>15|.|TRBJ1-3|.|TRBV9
TGTGCCAGCAGCCCCCCGGGAGGCTCTGGAAACACCATATATTTT
CASSPPGGSGNTIYF
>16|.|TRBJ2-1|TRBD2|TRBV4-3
TGCGCCAGCAGCCAAGAGGCGGGGGGGCCTCGGAATGAGCAGTTCTTC
CASSQEAGGPRNEQFF
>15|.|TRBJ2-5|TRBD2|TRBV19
TGTGCCAGTAGTATGGCTAGCGGGGCCCAAGAGACCCAGTACTTC
CASSMASGAQETQYF
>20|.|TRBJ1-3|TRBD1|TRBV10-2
TGCGCCAGCAGCCAACAGGGGCAGACGGCTCCATCGCACTCTGGAAACACCATATATTTT
CASSQQGQTAPSHSGNTIYF
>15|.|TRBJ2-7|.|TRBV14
TGTGCCAGCAGCCATCGCGGGGGCGCGTCCTCCGAGCAGTACTTC
CASSHRGGASSEQYF
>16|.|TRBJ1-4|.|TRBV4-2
TGTGCCAGCAGCCAAAAACGTCGGGACTGGAGTGAAAAACTGTTTTTT
CASSQKRRDWSEKLFF
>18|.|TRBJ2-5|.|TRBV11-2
TGTGCCAGCAGCTTAACCTGGGACACGGACCTTCCTAAAGAGACCCAGTACTTC
CASSLTWDTDLPKETQYF
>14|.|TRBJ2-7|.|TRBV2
TGTGCCAGCAGTGAAGAGGGAGGGGGGTACGAGCAGTACTTC
CASSEEGGGYEQYF
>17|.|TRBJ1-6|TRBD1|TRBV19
TGTGCCAGCAAACCGGGACAGGGGGCAGGAGGCGATTCACCCCTCCACTTT
CASKPGQGAGGDSPLHF
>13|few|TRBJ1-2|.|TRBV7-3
TGTGCCAGCAGCCGACGGGGAGGCGAGGGCTACACCTTC
CASSRRGGEGYTF
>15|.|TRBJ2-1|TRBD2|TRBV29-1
TGCAGCGTTGCCGGGACTGCGGGGGTAGAAAATGAGCAGTTCTTC
CSVAGTAGVENEQFF
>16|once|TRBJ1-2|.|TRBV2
TGTGCCAGCAGTGAACCGGCGGGGGGCGGGGCCTGGGGCTACACCTTC
CASSEPAGGGAWGYTF
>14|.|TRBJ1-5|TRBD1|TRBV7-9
TGTGCCAGCACGACAGGGCAAGGCAATCAGCCCCAGCATTTT
CASTTGQGNQPQHF
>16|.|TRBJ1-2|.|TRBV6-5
TGTGCCAGCAGTTACACTATGACTGCCCGCCCCTATGGCTACACCTTC
CASSYTMTARPYGYTF
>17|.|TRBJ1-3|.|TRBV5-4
TGTGCCAGCAGCTTGGGTGGCAGTCAAAGCTCTGGAAACACCATATATTTT
CASSLGGSQSSGNTIYF
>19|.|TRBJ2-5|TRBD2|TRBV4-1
TGCGCCAGCAGCCAAGAGCTTCCTAGCGGGGTAGGGGAAAAAGAGACCCAGTACTTC
CASSQELPSGVGEKETQYF